These 13 T cell receptor beta chains came from one sample sequenced in a study of blood T cells in healthy people across ages. A second 7 to 11 cycle PCR used barcoded and J-beta primers. TCRdb itself ran the 5' RACE reads through MiXCR, one entry per CDR3 protein. The sample has roughly 1.6 million distinct CDR3 sequences, 30% to 35% seen once. Sequencing used blood. The source is a woman aged 30 to 39 in good health.

A note on this clonotype: One end of the junction varies from germline; a read error may be responsible. CDR3 DNA sequence: TGTGCCAGCAGCTTATACAGACACACTGGAGCTTTCTTT. This translates into CASSLYRHTGAFF. The rearrangement uses TRBV7-2 and TRBJ1-1; D is ambiguous. The CDR3 covers 13 residues. The V gene's germline CDR1 is SGHTA and CDR2 FQGNSA.

The CDR3 is CASSQARDATDTQYF. The CDR3 nucleotides read TGTGCCAGCAGCCAAGCCAGGGATGCCACAGATACGCAGTATTTT. The gene calls are TRBV3-1 and TRBJ2-3; maybe TRBD1 (5 bases). CDR1 and CDR2 (germline): LGHDT, YNNKEL (reference sequence). The ends were cut back, 1 base at V and 2 bases at J, with 10 bases in the middle. CDR3 size: 15 residues.

This sequence joins TRBV27 and TRBJ2-3, with D perhaps matching TRBD1 (6 bases). V lost 5 bases, J lost 1 base, and 22 bases lay in between. This CDR3 comprises 18 residues. Germline V lookup: CDR1 MNHEY, CDR2 SMNVEV (reference sequence). As DNA, the CDR3 is TGTGCCAGCAGTCCTTTACAGGGATACGGATTGGGCACAGATACGCAGTATTTT. Protein sequence: CASSPLQGYGLGTDTQYF.

This clonotype was observed a few times. CDR3 bases: TGTGCCAGCAGCCTAGGACAGGGGATAGCCGCTCGGGGCTACACCTTC. It specifies CASSLGQGIAARGYTF. V gene TRBV4-2 combines with J gene TRBJ1-2; 9 nucleotides match TRBD1. CDR1 and CDR2 from the germline V gene are LGHNA and YNFKEQ. There are 16 residues in the CDR3. The junction had 14 bases not matched to a gene; V was cut back by 4 bases and J by 8 bases.

With regard to this clonotype: Germline and junction disagree at one end, which may indicate a read error. The rearrangement joins TRBV7-9 to TRBJ2-3; 9 nucleotides align to TRBD2. Germline V gives CDR1 SEHNR, CDR2 FQNEAQ (reference sequence). CDR3 length: 15 residues. CDR3 residues: CASNLAGATRDTQYF. CDR3 nucleotides: TGTGCCAGCAACTTAGCGGGAGCCACCAGGGATACGCAGTATTTT.

This chain links TRBV9 with TRBJ2-5; D may correspond to TRBD1 or TRBD2 (5 bases each). The V gene's germline CDR1 is SGDLS and CDR2 YYNGEE. The CDR3 spans 17 residues. Trimming shortened V by 3 bases and J by 1 base, and 19 bases separated the two germline ends. The CDR3 DNA reads as TGTGCCAGCAGCGACCCCCTTTATAATGGGGGCCAAGAGACCCAGTACTTC. Its translation is CASSDPLYNGGQETQYF.

This chain links TRBV18 with TRBJ2-1; the D gene is possibly TRBD2 (5 bases). Trimming removed 3 bases at V and 3 bases at J, with 12 bases between. Germline V CDR1 and CDR2: KGHSH, LQKENI. The CDR3 has 15 residues. This chain's CDR3 is CASSPLSAGYNEQFF. The CDR3 nucleotides are TGTGCCAGCTCACCCCTATCCGCGGGCTACAATGAGCAGTTCTTC. Full variable domain (remainder filled in from reference TRBV18 and TRBJ2-1): NAGVMQNPRHLVRRRGQEARLRCSPMKGHSHVYWYRQLPEEGLKFMVYLQKENIIDESGMPKERFSAEFPKEGPSILRIQQVVRGDSAAYFCASSPLSAGYNEQFFGPGTRLTVL.

In its sample, this clonotype was seen a few times. The chain uses TRBV20-1 and TRBJ2-1, with 12 bases matching TRBD2. Germline CDR1 reads DFQATT; CDR2 reads SNEGSKA (reference sequence). This CDR3 has 14 amino acids. V shed 8 bases and J 7 bases; nucleotides not matched to a gene: 9. CDR3: CSFPASGRGNEQFF. In DNA form, the CDR3 reads TGCAGTTTCCCAGCTAGCGGGAGGGGGAATGAGCAGTTCTTC.

The V call is TRBV9, the J call TRBJ1-2; TRBD1 agrees at 12 bases. Germline CDR1 reads SGDLS; CDR2 reads YYNGEE. Germline trimming cut 0 bases from V and 3 bases from J; bases unmatched to any gene: 6. The CDR3 is 17 amino acids. CDR3 sequence (DNA): TGTGCCAGCAGCGTAGCCTACGGGACAGGGGGCGACTATGGCTACACCTTC. This codes for CASSVAYGTGGDYGYTF.

This clonotype appeared a few times. The rearrangement uses TRBV20-1 and TRBJ2-7, with D perhaps matching TRBD1 or TRBD2 (5 bases each). Germline assignment: CDR1 DFQATT and CDR2 SNEGSKA (reference sequence). The CDR3 totals 16 residues. Trimming shortened V by 6 bases and J by 0 bases, and 21 bases separated the two germline ends. CDR3 loop: CSAPPWGILSSYEQYF. Written as DNA, the CDR3 is TGCAGTGCCCCACCATGGGGGATATTAAGCTCCTACGAGCAGTACTTC.

This clonotype was counted between two and nine times. The chain joins TRBV2 to TRBJ2-1, with 10 bases that match TRBD2. CDR3 length: 15 residues. CDR1 is SNHLY, CDR2 FYNNEI, per germline. Germline trimming cut 1 base from V and 9 bases from J; bases unmatched to any gene: 6. CDR3 amino acids: CASSEEASGSGEQFF. As DNA, the CDR3 is TGTGCCAGCAGTGAAGAGGCTAGCGGGAGTGGTGAGCAGTTCTTC. Full variable domain (missing parts from reference TRBV2 and TRBJ2-1): EPEVTQTPSHQVTQMGQEVILRCVPISNHLYFYWYRQILGQKVEFLVSFYNNEISEKSEIFDDQFSVERPDGSNFTLKIRSTKLEDSAMYFCASSEEASGSGEQFFGPGTRLTVL.

The J gene is TRBJ2-3, the V gene TRBV6-1; TRBD2 agrees at 12 bases. CDR1 MNHNS and CDR2 SASEGT come from the germline V gene. V shed 0 bases and J 6 bases; nucleotides not matched to a gene: 7. This CDR3 has 17 residues. The CDR3 reads CASSEASLAGGMDTQYF. CDR3 DNA: TGTGCCAGCAGTGAAGCGAGCCTAGCGGGGGGGATGGATACGCAGTATTTT.

The DNA of the CDR3 is TGTGCCAGCAGCCAAGGGCGACAGCCTGAAGCTTTCTTT. It translates to CASSQGRQPEAFF. This chain links TRBV3-1 with TRBJ1-1; perhaps TRBD1 as D (5 bases). Deletions cut 1 base from V and 6 bases from J, with 9 bases between. Germline lookup yields CDR1 LGHDT and CDR2 YNNKEL (reference sequence). The CDR3 length is 13 residues. Supplemented by reference TRBV3-1 and TRBJ1-1, the full variable domain reads DTAVSQTPKYLVTQMGNDKSIKCEQNLGHDTMYWYKQDSKKFLKIMFSYNNKELIINETVPNRFSPKSPDKAHLNLHINSLELGDSAVYFCASSQGRQPEAFFGQGTRLTVV.